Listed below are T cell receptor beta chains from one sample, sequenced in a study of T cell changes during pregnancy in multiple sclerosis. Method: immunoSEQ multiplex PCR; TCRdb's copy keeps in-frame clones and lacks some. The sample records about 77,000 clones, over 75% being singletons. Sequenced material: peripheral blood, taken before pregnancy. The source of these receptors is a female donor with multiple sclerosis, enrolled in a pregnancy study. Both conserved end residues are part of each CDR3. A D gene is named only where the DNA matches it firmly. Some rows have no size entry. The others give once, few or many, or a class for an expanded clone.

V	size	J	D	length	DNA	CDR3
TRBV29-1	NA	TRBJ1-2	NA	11	TGCAGCGTTGACAGGCAATATGGCTACACCTTC	CSVDRQYGYTF
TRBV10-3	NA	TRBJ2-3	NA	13	TGTGCCATCAGTGAGGCCGGGGCAGATACGCAGTATTTT	CAISEAGADTQYF
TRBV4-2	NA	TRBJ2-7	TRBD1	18	TGTGCCAGCAGCCGAGCCTTAGGGGACAGTCGGTCTTCCTACGAGCAGTACTTC	CASSRALGDSRSSYEQYF
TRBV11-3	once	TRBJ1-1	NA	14	TGTGCCAGCAGCTTAGAGGGGGGAAGGACTGAAGCTTTCTTT	CASSLEGGRTEAFF
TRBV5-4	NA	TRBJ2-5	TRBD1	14	TGTGCCAGCAGCTGGGGGACAGTTACAGAGACCCAGTACTTC	CASSWGTVTETQYF
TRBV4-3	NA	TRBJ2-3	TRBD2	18	TGCGCCAGCAGCCAAGGGGTGTTTCGGCGGGGGGGCACAGATACGCAGTATTTT	CASSQGVFRRGGTDTQYF
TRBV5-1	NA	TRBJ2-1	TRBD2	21	TGCGCCAGCAGCTCCAGATCGGCGGGGGTGGTTACCCACAGCTCCTACAATGAGCAGTTCTTC	CASSSRSAGVVTHSSYNEQFF
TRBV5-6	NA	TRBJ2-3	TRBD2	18	TGTGCCAGCAGCTTTGTTCTAGCGGGGGCCCTGGGCACAGATACGCAGTATTTT	CASSFVLAGALGTDTQYF
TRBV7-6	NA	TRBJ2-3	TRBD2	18	TGTGCCAGCAGCCAGGCAGCGGGGAAGACTCCTAGCACAGATACGCAGTATTTT	CASSQAAGKTPSTDTQYF
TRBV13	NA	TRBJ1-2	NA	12	TGTGCCAGCAGCTTAGCTCTAGCTGGATGGACTTTC	CASSLALAGWTF
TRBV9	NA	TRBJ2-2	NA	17	TGTGCCAGCAGCGTAGGGCGGGGCAGCACGAACACCGGGGAGCTGTTTTTT	CASSVGRGSTNTGELFF
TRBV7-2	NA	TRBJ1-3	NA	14	TGTGCCAGCAGCTTAGGATGGGCGGGAAACACCATATATTTT	CASSLGWAGNTIYF
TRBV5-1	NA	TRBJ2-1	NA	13	TGCGCCAGGAAGAAGACAGTTATTACCGTTGAGTTCTTC	CARKKTVITVEFF